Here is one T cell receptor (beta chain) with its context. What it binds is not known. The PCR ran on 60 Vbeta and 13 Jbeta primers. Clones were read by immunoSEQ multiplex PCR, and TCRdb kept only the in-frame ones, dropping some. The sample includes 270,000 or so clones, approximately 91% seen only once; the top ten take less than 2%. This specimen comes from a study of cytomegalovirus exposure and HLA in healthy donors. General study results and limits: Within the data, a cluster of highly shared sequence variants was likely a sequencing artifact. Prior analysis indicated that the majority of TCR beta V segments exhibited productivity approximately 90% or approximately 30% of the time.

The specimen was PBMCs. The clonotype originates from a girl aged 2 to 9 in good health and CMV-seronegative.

Written as DNA, the CDR3 is TGTGCCAGCAGCGTAGCGCAGGACACCTCCTACGAGCAGTACTTC. Translation gives CASSVAQDTSYEQYF. The V gene is TRBV9, the J gene TRBJ2-7, with D tentatively TRBD1 (5 bases). Trimming shortened V by 0 bases and J by 0 bases, and 10 bases separated the two germline ends. This CDR3 is 15 amino acids long. Germline V gene data show CDR1 as SGDLS and CDR2 as YYNGEE.